The source of this TCR beta chain is a study of T cells in localized non-small cell lung cancer. Comments on this clone: Its specificity is not known.

Study-wide points: Detection in adjacent lung was observed for a median approximately 52 of the top 100 tumor clones. Elevated circulating T cell density in blood was associated with longer overall survival.

CDR3 size: 14 residues. Trimming removed 3 bases from V and 1 base from J, with 9 bases in between. In germline, CDR1 is LNHDA, CDR2 SQIVND (reference sequence). Sequenced by immunoSEQ multiplex PCR; TCRdb stores in-frame clones only, minus some. The sample yields just over 15,000 clones, around 87% seen once. The chain links TRBV19 to TRBJ1-1; a possible D gene is TRBD1 (5 bases). Here the sequenced sample was peripheral blood mononuclear cells, taken before any cancer treatment. This receptor was obtained from a male donor at least 60 years old with stage II lung adenocarcinoma. As DNA, the CDR3 is TGTGCCAGTAGTATCCAGGGCCCGAACACTGAAGCTTTCTTT. It yields the protein CASSIQGPNTEAFF.